A selection of T cell receptor beta chains follows, all from one sample in a study of blood T cell repertoires in COVID-19. Clones were read by immunoSEQ multiplex PCR, and TCRdb kept only the in-frame ones, dropping some. The table has 200,000 to 250,000 clones, around 83% seen once. Source material: peripheral blood. These receptors came from a man aged 50 to 60 with active or convalescent COVID-19. Both conserved end residues are part of each CDR3. D genes are given only for firm matches. Not all rows give a size; the values are once, few, many and, for expanded clones, a class.

J gene,clone size,V gene,D gene,CDR3 protein
TRBJ1-1,-,TRBV5-1,-,CASSLAPNREGTEAFF
TRBJ2-5,-,TRBV10-2,-,CASAVGETQYF
TRBJ2-7,-,TRBV5-1,TRBD2,CASSLPSGSYEQYF
TRBJ2-5,-,TRBV3-1/TRBV3-2,TRBD2,CASSQDGSGRAETQYF
TRBJ1-5,-,TRBV6-1,-,CASSEAPQGYRNQPQHF
TRBJ2-3,many,TRBV3-1/TRBV3-2,TRBD1,CASSYTWTGGGTDTQYF
TRBJ1-3,-,TRBV6-6,-,CASSYNFGNTIYF
TRBJ1-1,few,TRBV7-9,TRBD1,CASSTGTGANTEAFF
TRBJ1-2,-,TRBV4-3,TRBD1,CASSQGTGEESYTF
TRBJ1-1,-,TRBV6-5,-,CASTYLRGGIAEAFF
TRBJ2-1,-,TRBV5-1,-,CASRRSGGYNEQFF
TRBJ2-7,-,TRBV5-1,-,CASSHARGAGFPYEQYF
TRBJ1-1,few,TRBV18,TRBD1,CASSPIGPGGTEAFF
TRBJ1-6,few,TRBV2,-,CASRVDSLSPLHF
TRBJ2-5,-,TRBV6-5,-,CASRPGFFSETQYF
TRBJ1-4,-,TRBV9,-,CASSPRRDIGEKLFF
TRBJ2-2,-,TRBV11-2,TRBD1,CASRRPGTGNTGELFF
TRBJ1-1,-,TRBV28,-,CASLRAGSGTEAFF
TRBJ2-5,-,TRBV7-3,TRBD1,CASSRDGTAQETQYF
TRBJ2-2,-,TRBV6-1,-,CASSERGKVLRRAHTGELFF
TRBJ2-3,-,TRBV30,TRBD2,CAWRPAGGADTQYF
TRBJ2-1,-,TRBV5-1,TRBD2,CASSLSPGLADNEQFF
TRBJ2-5,-,TRBV5-1,TRBD2,CASSLLGGGQETQYF
TRBJ2-3,-,TRBV5-4,-,CASSSTARGYF
TRBJ1-3,-,TRBV10-3,-,CAITPLLGDSGNTIYF
TRBJ1-4,-,TRBV5-4,TRBD1,CASSGHQGVTNEKLFF
TRBJ2-1,-,TRBV21-1,-,CASSIHAGLAGDEQFF
TRBJ2-7,-,TRBV28,TRBD1,CASSNPQGAHDEQYF
TRBJ1-1,-,TRBV3-1/TRBV3-2,-,CASSSAVTEAFF
TRBJ2-5,-,TRBV2,-,CASSGWTGRLARIETQYF
TRBJ1-6,-,TRBV5-5,-,CASSLTPGSPLHF
TRBJ1-5,-,TRBV2,TRBD1,CASSGQVNQPQHF
TRBJ1-1,-,TRBV7-6,-,CASRTGLGGTEAFF
TRBJ2-1,-,TRBV11-2,TRBD1,CASSRATGGYNEQFF
TRBJ2-2,-,TRBV7-6,TRBD1,CASSLEQGLGTGELFF
TRBJ2-2,once,TRBV10-3,TRBD1,CAISPGTGANMNTGELFF
TRBJ2-5,-,TRBV29-1,TRBD1,CSVEKGAEETQYF